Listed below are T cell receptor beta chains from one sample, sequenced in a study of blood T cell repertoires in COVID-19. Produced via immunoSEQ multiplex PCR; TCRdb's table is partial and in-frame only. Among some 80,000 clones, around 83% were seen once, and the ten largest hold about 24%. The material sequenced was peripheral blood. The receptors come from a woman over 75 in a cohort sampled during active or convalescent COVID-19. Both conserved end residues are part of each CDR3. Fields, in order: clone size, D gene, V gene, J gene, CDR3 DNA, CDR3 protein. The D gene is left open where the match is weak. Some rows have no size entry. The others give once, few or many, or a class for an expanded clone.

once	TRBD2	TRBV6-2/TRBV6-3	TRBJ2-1	TGTGCCAGCAGTACCGGGACTAGCGGGAGTGTGTTGCGCAATGAGCAGTTCTTC	CASSTGTSGSVLRNEQFF
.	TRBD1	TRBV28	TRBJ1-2	TGTGCCAGCAGTTTATGGACAGGGGCCAGCTATGGCTACACCTTC	CASSLWTGASYGYTF
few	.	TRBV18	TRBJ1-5	TGTGCCAGCTCCCGAGACTATAGCAATCAGCCCCAGCATTTT	CASSRDYSNQPQHF
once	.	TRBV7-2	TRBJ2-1	TGTGCCAGCAGCTTCCCGGGACTCCGAATTGAGCAGTTCTTC	CASSFPGLRIEQFF
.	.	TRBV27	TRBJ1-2	TGTGCCAGCAGTTCCCGGGAGTCGGGCTACACCTTC	CASSSRESGYTF
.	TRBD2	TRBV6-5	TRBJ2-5	TGTGCCAGCAGTTACACTAGCGGGAGACGGGAGACCCAGTACTTC	CASSYTSGRRETQYF
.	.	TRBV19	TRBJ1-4	TGTGCCAGTAGTATCATGGGGGGATGGAAAGGAAAACTGTTTTTT	CASSIMGGWKGKLFF
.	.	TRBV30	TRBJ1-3	TGTGCCTGCCTACAGGGCTCTGGAAACACCATATATTTT	CACLQGSGNTIYF
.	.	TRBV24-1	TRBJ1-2	TGTGCCACCAGTGATTTGCGTAACAGTGGCTACACCTTC	CATSDLRNSGYTF
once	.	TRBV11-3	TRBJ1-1	TGTGCCAGCAGCTACAGGGAAAAGAACACTGAAGCTTTCTTT	CASSYREKNTEAFF
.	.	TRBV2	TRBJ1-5	TGTGCCAGCAGTGAATTCCGGGGTATACAGCCCCAGCATTTT	CASSEFRGIQPQHF
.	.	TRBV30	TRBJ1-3	TGTGCCTGGAGATTAAAATCCTCTGGAAACACCATATATTTT	CAWRLKSSGNTIYF
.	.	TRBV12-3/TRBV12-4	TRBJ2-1	TGTGCCAGCAGTTTATTCGATGAGCAGTTCTTC	CASSLFDEQFF
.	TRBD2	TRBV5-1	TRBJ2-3	TGCGCCAGCAGCCTCGGGACTACATCAGATACGCAGTATTTT	CASSLGTTSDTQYF
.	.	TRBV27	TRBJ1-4	TGTGCCAGCAGTTCCCTAGTTGCAACTAATGAAAAACTGTTTTTT	CASSSLVATNEKLFF
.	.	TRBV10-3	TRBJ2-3	TGTGCCATCAGCGGAGTAAGCACAGATACGCAGTATTTT	CAISGVSTDTQYF
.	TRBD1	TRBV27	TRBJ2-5	TGTGCCAGCAGGCAGGCGGGACAGGGGCTGGAGACCCAGTACTTC	CASRQAGQGLETQYF
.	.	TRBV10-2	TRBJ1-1	TGCGCCAGCAGTGACGGCAGGGGAAGAACTGAAGCTTTCTTT	CASSDGRGRTEAFF
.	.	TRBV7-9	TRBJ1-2	TGTGCCAGCAGCTCAGAGACAGCTACCTATGGCTACACCTTC	CASSSETATYGYTF
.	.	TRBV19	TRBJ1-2	TGTGCCAGTAGTGCCAGCTATGGCTACACCTTC	CASSASYGYTF
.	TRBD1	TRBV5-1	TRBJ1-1	TGCGCCAGCAGCTGGGGACAGATCAACACTGAAGCTTTCTTT	CASSWGQINTEAFF
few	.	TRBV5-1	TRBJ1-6	TGCGCCAGCAGCTTGGCCAGTTTTTCCGATTCACCCCTCCACTTT	CASSLASFSDSPLHF
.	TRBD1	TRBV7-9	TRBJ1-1	TGTGCCAGCAGCCTCCGACAGGGGGAGGCTGAAGCTTTCTTT	CASSLRQGEAEAFF
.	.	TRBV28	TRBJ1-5	TGTGCCAGCATCCAAGCGGGGGAAGGGAATCAGCCCCAGCATTTT	CASIQAGEGNQPQHF
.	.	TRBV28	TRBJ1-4	TGTGCCAGCAGTCCCACGGGACATACAACTAATGAAAAACTGTTTTTT	CASSPTGHTTNEKLFF
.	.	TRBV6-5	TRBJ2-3	TGTGCCAGCACCCGAGAGGGCCGCACAGATACGCAGTATTTT	CASTREGRTDTQYF
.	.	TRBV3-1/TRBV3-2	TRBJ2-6	TGTGCCAGCAGCCAAGACGACGGGGGCTCTGGGGCCAACGTCCTGACTTTC	CASSQDDGGSGANVLTF
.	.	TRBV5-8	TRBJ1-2	TGTGCCAGCAGCTACAGGTCCTATGGCTACACCTTC	CASSYRSYGYTF
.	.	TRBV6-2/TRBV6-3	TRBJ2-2	TGTGCCAGCAGTTACCAAGTCCCGCAGATCACCGGGGAGCTGTTTTTT	CASSYQVPQITGELFF
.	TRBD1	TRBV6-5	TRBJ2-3	TGTGCCAGCAGGGGGGACAGGGGGCGCACAGATACGCAGTATTTT	CASRGDRGRTDTQYF
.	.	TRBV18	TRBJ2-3	TGTGCCAGCTCACCACCGGAGGATACGCAGTATTTT	CASSPPEDTQYF
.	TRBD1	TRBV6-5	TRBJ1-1	TGTGCCAGCAGTTCTGACAGGGACACAGCTTTCTTT	CASSSDRDTAFF
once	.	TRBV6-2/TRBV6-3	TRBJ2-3	TGTGCCAGCAGTTACTCTTCTAGCACAGATACGCAGTATTTT	CASSYSSSTDTQYF
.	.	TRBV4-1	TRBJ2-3	TGCGCCAGCAGCCAAGATATTCTCCAGGGGACGCAGTATTTT	CASSQDILQGTQYF
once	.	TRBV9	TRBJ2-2	TGTGCCAGCAGCGCCCAACAGGGGAGGTTCACCGGGGAGCTGTTTTTT	CASSAQQGRFTGELFF